This T cell receptor (beta chain) was recorded in a study of T cells in Graves' hyperthyroidism and ophthalmopathy. Study information: Blood from the periphery was taken at initial diagnosis, before any treatment.

This clonotype appeared many times. Blood from later-ophthalmopathy patients was taken at first hyperthyroidism diagnosis. TCR beta CDR3 regions were amplified from RNA. Initially, a first-round RT-PCR of the TCR CDR3 employed the HTBI primer set. TCRdb reprocessed the multiplex PCR reads with MiXCR, giving one entry per CDR3 protein. The sample consists of some 600,000 distinct CDR3 sequences, over 11% of them appearing once. There are 15 residues in the CDR3. Germline-derived CDR1 and CDR2 are SGHTA and FQGNSA. V dropped 0 bases and J dropped 3; count of bases not matched to a gene: 3. The TCR originated in a woman aged 25 to 39 with Graves' hyperthyroidism that later progressed to Graves' ophthalmopathy. The sequenced sample was blood. The chain uses TRBV7-2 and TRBJ2-3; the match to TRBD1 covers 7 bases. In nucleotides, the CDR3 is TGTGCCAGCAGCTTAGCAGGGGGCATAACAGATACGCAGTATTTT. It codes for CASSLAGGITDTQYF.